This T cell receptor beta chain appears in the sequencing data of a study of cytomegalovirus exposure and HLA in healthy donors. Study-wide findings and caveats: Cytomegalovirus association was listed for 150 or so TCR beta chains. Rare TCR sequences predominated, though certain public TCRs were found in many donors. The tendency of first-cohort TCR clusters to co-occur in the 120 or so validation repertoires was the finding of a later analysis.

About this clone itself: Its antigen is not known.

TCRdb's table, derived via immunoSEQ multiplex PCR, lists solely in-frame clones and lacks some. The sample includes over 200,000 clones, approximately 87% of them seen just once. There are 14 residues in the CDR3. Between the trimmed V and J ends, which lost 3 bases and 2 bases, there was a span of 10 bases. In germline, CDR1 is SNHLY, CDR2 FYNNEI. The V call is TRBV2, the J call TRBJ2-5; the D call may be TRBD1 or TRBD2 (5 bases each). Material for sequencing was PBMCs. This receptor was identified in a woman aged 18-29 years in good health and CMV-seronegative. CDR3 in amino acids: CASSETADQETQYF. The CDR3 nucleotides read TGTGCCAGCAGTGAGACAGCGGATCAAGAGACCCAGTACTTC. The full variable domain, in which reference TRBV2 and TRBJ2-5 provide the parts outside the CDR3, is EPEVTQTPSHQVTQMGQEVILRCVPISNHLYFYWYRQILGQKVEFLVSFYNNEISEKSEIFDDQFSVERPDGSNFTLKIRSTKLEDSAMYFCASSETADQETQYFGPGTRLLVL.